Following are 19 T cell receptor beta chains from one sample sequenced in a study of PD-1 blockade in classical Hodgkin lymphoma. Some clones are missing from TCRdb's copy, which holds only in-frame ones; the method was immunoSEQ multiplex PCR. The sample carries 20,000 to 30,000 clones, 70% to 80% recorded once. Following autologous stem cell transplantation, relapse occurred in every patient, and exposure to brentuximab vedotin varied. The sample here was peripheral blood mononuclear cells (PBMCs), taken at baseline. These receptor sequences come from a human donor with classical Hodgkin lymphoma.

The gene calls are TRBV30 and TRBJ2-5; D is uncertain. The germline gives CDR1 GTSNPN, CDR2 SVGIG (reference sequence). V lost 5 bases and J lost 2, with 6 bases in between. This CDR3 has 11 residues. CDR3 in amino acids: CAWDGQETQYF. The CDR3, as DNA: TGTGCCTGGGACGGTCAAGAGACCCAGTACTTC. The complete variable domain, with remaining parts taken from reference TRBV30 and TRBJ2-5, reads SQTIHQWPATLVQPVGSPLSLECTVEGTSNPNLYWYRQAAGRGLQLLFYSVGIGQISSEVPQNLSASRPQDRQFILSSKKLLLSDSGFYLCAWDGQETQYFGPGTRLLVL.

J is TRBJ1-4 and V is TRBV5-1; TRBD1 might be the D (6 bases). V shed 0 bases and J shed 2 bases, with 8 bases lying between them. Germline lookup yields CDR1 SGHRS and CDR2 YFSETQ. The CDR3 has 15 amino acids. CDR3 region: CASSLGGQTNEKLFF. CDR3 in DNA: TGCGCCAGCAGCTTGGGCGGACAGACTAATGAAAAACTGTTTTTT.

V usage is TRBV7-3 and J usage is TRBJ2-2; 9 bases align to TRBD1. This CDR3 is built from 16 residues. Losses at the gene ends were 5 bases for V and 5 bases for J; bases not matched to a gene: 9. CDR1 and CDR2 (germline): SGHTA, FQGTGA. The chain's CDR3 is CASSRPGTGRTGELFF. The CDR3 DNA sequence: TGTGCCAGCAGCCGCCCCGGGACAGGGCGAACCGGGGAGCTGTTTTTT.

V gene TRBV7-9 combines with J gene TRBJ2-5, with D uncertain. V lost 2 bases to trimming and J lost 14 bases, with 12 bases between them. The germline gives CDR1 SEHNR, CDR2 FQNEAQ (reference sequence). The length of the CDR3 is 11 residues. The CDR3 bases are TGTGCCAGCAGCTTATTTTATTTTTTCTACTTC. It encodes CASSLFYFFYF.

The chain joins TRBV7-2 to TRBJ2-7, with D uncertain. The length of the CDR3 is 14 residues. V lost 5 bases and J lost 0, with 11 bases in between. Germline V gives CDR1 SGHTA, CDR2 FQGNSA. The CDR3 DNA is TGTGCCAGCAGCCGTACCTCCCTCTCCTACGAGCAGTACTTC. Protein: CASSRTSLSYEQYF.

The chain is built from TRBV12-5 and TRBJ1-1; possibly TRBD1 for D (6 bases). The germline gives CDR1 LGHNT, CDR2 FRNRAP. V lost 5 bases and J lost 10, with 11 bases in between. CDR3 length: 11 residues. CDR3 amino acids: CASGRTARAFF. As DNA, the CDR3 is TGTGCTAGTGGTCGGACAGCCCGAGCTTTCTTT.

This clone was detected once. The chain links TRBV13 to TRBJ2-1; D call uncertain. V was clipped by 2 bases and J by 7 bases, with 3 bases between them. The germline gives CDR1 PRHDT, CDR2 FYEKMQ (reference sequence). CDR3 length equals 11 residues. DNA for the CDR3: TGTGCCAGCAGCTTACATAATGAGCAGTTCTTC. Its translation is CASSLHNEQFF.

This clone was seen just once. J is TRBJ1-1 and V is TRBV14; D uncertain. This CDR3 contains 19 residues. Trimming pared 2 bases from V and 2 bases from J, leaving 24 bases between. Germline V lookup: CDR1 SGHDN, CDR2 FVKESK. The CDR3 coding sequence is TGTGCCAGCAGCCAAAGACCGGTGGTTTCCTTTGGCGGTAACACTGAAGCTTTCTTT. Translating it yields CASSQRPVVSFGGNTEAFF.

This sequence joins TRBV6-6 and TRBJ1-6; D not resolved. V lost 4 bases to trimming and J lost 8 bases, with 9 bases between them. The CDR3 length is 13 residues. CDR1 is MNHNY, CDR2 SVGAGI, per germline (reference sequence). CDR3 protein: CASSFRRDSPLHF. CDR3 DNA sequence: TGTGCCAGCAGTTTTAGAAGGGATTCACCCCTCCACTTT.

The chain couples TRBV30 to TRBJ1-6, with D perhaps TRBD1 (5 bases). Trimming cost V 2 bases and J 4 bases, with 9 bases left between them. In germline, CDR1 is GTSNPN, CDR2 SVGIG (reference sequence). CDR3 size: 14 residues. The CDR3 sequence: CAWSSQGYNSPLHF. The CDR3 nucleotides are TGTGCCTGGAGTTCCCAGGGTTATAATTCACCCCTCCACTTT. The whole variable domain, remainder taken from reference TRBV30 and TRBJ1-6, is SQTIHQWPATLVQPVGSPLSLECTVEGTSNPNLYWYRQAAGRGLQLLFYSVGIGQISSEVPQNLSASRPQDRQFILSSKKLLLSDSGFYLCAWSSQGYNSPLHFGNGTRLTVT.

The chain is built from TRBV28 and TRBJ2-7; no clear D gene. CDR3 length: 14 residues. Germline V lookup: CDR1 MDHEN, CDR2 SYDVKM. V was cut by 3 bases and J by 4 bases, with 13 bases left in between. CDR3 protein: CASSFPSLEYEQYF. CDR3 DNA: TGTGCCAGCAGTTTCCCGAGTTTGGAGTACGAGCAGTACTTC.

Only a few counts were recorded for this clone. The genes are TRBV5-1 and TRBJ2-3, with D tentatively TRBD1 (6 bases). V shed 3 bases and J shed 2 bases, with 10 bases lying between them. This CDR3 spans 14 amino acids. Germline V gene sequence: CDR1 SGHRS, CDR2 YFSETQ. CDR3: CASSYRTDTDTQYF. CDR3 DNA sequence: TGCGCCAGCAGCTATCGGACAGACACAGATACGCAGTATTTT.

This chain links TRBV11-2 with TRBJ1-1; no firm D call. CDR3 length equals 16 residues. Trimming took off 5 bases at V and 5 bases at J, with 21 bases between the two ends. Germline-derived CDR1 and CDR2 are SGHAT and FQNNGV. The CDR3 sequence is CASSLHLGEVTTEAFF. The CDR3 coding sequence is TGTGCCAGCAGCCTACACCTCGGGGAGGTGACGACTGAAGCTTTCTTT.

The gene calls are TRBV4-1 and TRBJ2-2; maybe TRBD2 (6 bases). The ends were cut back, 3 bases at V and 5 bases at J, with 10 bases in the middle. Germline CDR1 and CDR2: MGHRA and YSYEKL. This CDR3 spans 14 amino acids. The CDR3 reads CASSQGGLTGELFF. The CDR3 bases are TGCGCCAGCAGCCAGGGGGGACTGACCGGGGAGCTGTTTTTT.

The V and J genes are TRBV25-1 and TRBJ1-3; D call uncertain. This CDR3 comprises 12 residues. Germline CDR1 and CDR2: MGHDK and SYGVNS. V lost 8 bases and J 0 bases, leaving 5 bases between the germline ends. The CDR3 DNA is TGTGCCAGCCGGGGCTCTGGAAACACCATATATTTT. Encoded protein: CASRGSGNTIYF.

The chain links TRBV21-1 to TRBJ2-2; the DNA was not compared with TRBD2, the D call given in the table. TRBV21-1 is a listed pseudogene. This CDR3 comprises 14 residues. CDR3 region: CASSSGSNTGELFF. The CDR3, as DNA: TGTGCCAGCAGCTCCGGGTCCAACACCGGGGAGCTGTTTTTT.

The chain employs TRBV7-6 and TRBJ2-2; TRBD1 aligns across 11 bases. CDR3 length equals 19 residues. Germline CDR1 is SGHVS and CDR2 is FNYEAQ. V trimming: 6 bases; J trimming: 0 bases; junction bases outside the gene matches: 12. CDR3 sequence reads: CASSSDRGQGFANTGELFF. In nucleotides, the CDR3 is TGTGCCAGCAGTTCGGACAGGGGGCAAGGATTCGCGAACACCGGGGAGCTGTTTTTT.

The chain joins TRBV7-2 to TRBJ1-1; TRBD1 agrees at 7 bases. CDR3 length: 14 amino acids. V shed 2 bases, J shed 4 bases, and the junction held 4 bases outside the gene matches. Germline V gene data show CDR1 as SGHTA and CDR2 as FQGNSA. CDR3 DNA sequence: TGTGCCAGCAGCTTACTTTCAGGGGGCACTGAAGCTTTCTTT. This codes for CASSLLSGGTEAFF.

The table lists this clone with a count of one. The chain joins TRBV29-1 to TRBJ2-7; D call uncertain. CDR1 and CDR2 (germline): SQVTM, ANQGSEA. This CDR3 is 13 amino acids long. V was cut by 4 bases and J by 2 bases, with 12 bases left in between. The CDR3 DNA reads TGCAGCGTTGGGGCTAGGGCACCCTACGAGCAGTACTTC. Translated, it gives CSVGARAPYEQYF.